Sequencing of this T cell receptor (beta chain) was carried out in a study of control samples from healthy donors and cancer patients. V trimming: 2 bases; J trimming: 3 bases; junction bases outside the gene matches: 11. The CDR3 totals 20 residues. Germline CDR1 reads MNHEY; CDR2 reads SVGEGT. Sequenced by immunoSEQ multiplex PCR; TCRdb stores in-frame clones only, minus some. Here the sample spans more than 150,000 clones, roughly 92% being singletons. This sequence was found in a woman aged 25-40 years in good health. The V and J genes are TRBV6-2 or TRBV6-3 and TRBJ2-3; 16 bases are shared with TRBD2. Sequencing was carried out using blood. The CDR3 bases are TGTGCCAGCAGTTACCCCACCGGGACTAGCGGGAGGGCGAGGACAGATACGCAGTATTTT. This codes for CASSYPTGTSGRARTDTQYF.